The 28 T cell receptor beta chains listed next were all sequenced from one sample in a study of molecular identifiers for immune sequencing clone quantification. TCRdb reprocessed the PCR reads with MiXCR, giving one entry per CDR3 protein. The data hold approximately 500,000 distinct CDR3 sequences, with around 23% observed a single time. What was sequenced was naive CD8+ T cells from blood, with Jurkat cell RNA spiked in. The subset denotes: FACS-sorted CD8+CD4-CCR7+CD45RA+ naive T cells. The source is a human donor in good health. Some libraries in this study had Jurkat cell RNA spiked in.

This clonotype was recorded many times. The chain's CDR3 is CASSRLRTSSTDTQYF. CDR3 nucleotide sequence: TGTGCCAGCAGCCGCCTAAGGACTTCTAGCACAGATACGCAGTATTTT. The chain is built from TRBV6-2 or TRBV6-3 and TRBJ2-3, with a weak D call TRBD2 (5 bases). The length of the CDR3 is 16 residues. V lost 6 bases to trimming and J lost 0 bases, with 16 bases between them. The germline V gene encodes CDR1 MNHEY and CDR2 SVGEGT.

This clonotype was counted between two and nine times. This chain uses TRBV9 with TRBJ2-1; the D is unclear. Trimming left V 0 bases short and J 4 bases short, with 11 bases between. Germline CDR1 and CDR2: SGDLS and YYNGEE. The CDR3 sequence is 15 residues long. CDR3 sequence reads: CASSVGYSGYNEQFF. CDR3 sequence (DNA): TGTGCCAGCAGCGTAGGATACTCCGGGTACAATGAGCAGTTCTTC. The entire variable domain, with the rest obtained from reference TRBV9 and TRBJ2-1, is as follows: DSGVTQTPKHLITATGQRVTLRCSPRSGDLSVYWYQQSLDQGLQFLIQYYNGEERAKGNILERFSAQQFPDLHSELNLSSLELGDSALYFCASSVGYSGYNEQFFGPGTRLTVL.

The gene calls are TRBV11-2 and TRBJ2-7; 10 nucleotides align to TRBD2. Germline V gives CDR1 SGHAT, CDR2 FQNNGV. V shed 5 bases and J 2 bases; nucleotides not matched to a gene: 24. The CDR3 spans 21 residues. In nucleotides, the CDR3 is TGTGCCAGCAGCCACTTTACCGGGGGGTCTGGTAGCGGGAGGACGCCCTACGAGCAGTACTTC. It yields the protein CASSHFTGGSGSGRTPYEQYF.

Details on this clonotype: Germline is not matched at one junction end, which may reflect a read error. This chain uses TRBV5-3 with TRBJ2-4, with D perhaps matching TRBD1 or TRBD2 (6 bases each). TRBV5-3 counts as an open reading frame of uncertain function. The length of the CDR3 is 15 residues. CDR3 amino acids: CASSLEGRGENIQYF. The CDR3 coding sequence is TGTGCCAGCAGCTTGGAGGGAAGGGGGGAAAACATTCAGTACTTC.

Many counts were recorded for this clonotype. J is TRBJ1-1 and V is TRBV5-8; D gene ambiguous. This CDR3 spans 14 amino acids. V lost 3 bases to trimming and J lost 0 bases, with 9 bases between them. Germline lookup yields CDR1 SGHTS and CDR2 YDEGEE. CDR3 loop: CASSSIPMNTEAFF. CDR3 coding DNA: TGTGCCAGCAGCTCGATTCCTATGAACACTGAAGCTTTCTTT.

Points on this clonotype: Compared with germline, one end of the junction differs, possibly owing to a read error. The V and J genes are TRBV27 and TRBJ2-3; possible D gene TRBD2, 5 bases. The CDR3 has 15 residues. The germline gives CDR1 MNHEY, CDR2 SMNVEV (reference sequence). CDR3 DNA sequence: TGTGCCAGCAGTCGTACTCGTGCGGGCACAAATACGCAGTATTTT. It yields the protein CASSRTRAGTNTQYF.

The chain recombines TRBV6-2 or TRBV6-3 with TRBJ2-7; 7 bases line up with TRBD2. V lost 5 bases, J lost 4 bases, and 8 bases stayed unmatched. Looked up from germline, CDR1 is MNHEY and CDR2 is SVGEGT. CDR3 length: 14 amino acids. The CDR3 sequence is CASSPFLGGYEQYF. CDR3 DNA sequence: TGTGCCAGCAGTCCATTCTTGGGGGGGTACGAGCAGTACTTC.

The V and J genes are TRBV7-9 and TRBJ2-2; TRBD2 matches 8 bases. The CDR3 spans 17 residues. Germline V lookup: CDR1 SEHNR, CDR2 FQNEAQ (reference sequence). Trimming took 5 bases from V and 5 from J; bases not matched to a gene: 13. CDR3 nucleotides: TGTGCCAGCAGCCTTGGACTATCGGGAGGGCCGACCGGGGAGCTGTTTTTT. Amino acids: CASSLGLSGGPTGELFF.

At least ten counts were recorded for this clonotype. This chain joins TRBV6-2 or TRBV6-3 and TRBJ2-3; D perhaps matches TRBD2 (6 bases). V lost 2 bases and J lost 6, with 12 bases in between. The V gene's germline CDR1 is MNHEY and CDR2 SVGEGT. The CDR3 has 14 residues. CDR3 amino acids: CASSYGIGGDTQYF. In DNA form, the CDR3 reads TGTGCCAGCAGTTACGGGATCGGGGGTGATACGCAGTATTTT.

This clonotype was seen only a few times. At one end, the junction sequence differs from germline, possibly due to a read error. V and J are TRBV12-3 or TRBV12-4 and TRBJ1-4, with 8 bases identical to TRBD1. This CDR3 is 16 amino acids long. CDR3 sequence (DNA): TGTGCCAGCAGTCCGGGACAGGACTCAACTAATGAAAAACTGTCTTTT. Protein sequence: CASSPGQDSTNEKLSF.

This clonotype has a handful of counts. The CDR3 DNA follows: TGTGCCACCAGCAGAGCTAAGGGACAGGCGAACACTGAAGCTTTCTTT. This translates into CATSRAKGQANTEAFF. The rearrangement uses TRBV15 and TRBJ1-1; TRBD1 aligns across 8 bases. Germline V gene sequence: CDR1 LNHNV, CDR2 YYDKDF (reference sequence). CDR3 length equals 16 residues. V lost 1 base to trimming and J lost 1 base; unmatched junction nucleotides: 5.

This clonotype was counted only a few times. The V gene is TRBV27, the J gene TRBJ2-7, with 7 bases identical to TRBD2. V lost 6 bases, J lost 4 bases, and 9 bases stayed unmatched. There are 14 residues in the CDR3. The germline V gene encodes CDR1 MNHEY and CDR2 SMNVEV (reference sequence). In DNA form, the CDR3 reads TGTGCCAGCAGGCTTGAGTCTAGCGGTTACGAGCAGTACTTC. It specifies CASRLESSGYEQYF.

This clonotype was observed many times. As DNA, the CDR3 is TGTGCCAGCAGTTACTCGATGGCTCCTTCGCTTACAGATACGCAGTATTTT. It specifies CASSYSMAPSLTDTQYF. This chain connects TRBV6-6 to TRBJ2-3; D remains ambiguous. Per the germline V gene, CDR1 is MNHNY and CDR2 is SVGAGI (reference sequence). CDR3 length equals 17 residues. The ends were cut back, 0 bases at V and 3 bases at J, with 16 bases in the middle.

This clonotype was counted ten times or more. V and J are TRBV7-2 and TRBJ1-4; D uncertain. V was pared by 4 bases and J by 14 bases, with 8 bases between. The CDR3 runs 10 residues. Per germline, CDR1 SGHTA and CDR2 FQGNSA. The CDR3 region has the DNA TGTGCCAGCAGCTGGCTGGGTCTGTTTTTT. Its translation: CASSWLGLFF.

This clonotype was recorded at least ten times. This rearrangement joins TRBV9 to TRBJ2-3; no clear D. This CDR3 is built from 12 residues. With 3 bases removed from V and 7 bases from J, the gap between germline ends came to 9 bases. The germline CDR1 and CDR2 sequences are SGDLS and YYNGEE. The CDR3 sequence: CASSGMGYTQYF. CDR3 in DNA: TGTGCCAGCAGCGGAATGGGGTATACGCAGTATTTT.

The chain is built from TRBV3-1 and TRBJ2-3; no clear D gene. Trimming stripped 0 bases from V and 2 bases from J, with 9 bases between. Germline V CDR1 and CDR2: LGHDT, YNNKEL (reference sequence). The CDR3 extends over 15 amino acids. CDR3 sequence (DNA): TGTGCCAGCAGCCAAGATGGTGCGCTCACAGATACGCAGTATTTT. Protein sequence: CASSQDGALTDTQYF.

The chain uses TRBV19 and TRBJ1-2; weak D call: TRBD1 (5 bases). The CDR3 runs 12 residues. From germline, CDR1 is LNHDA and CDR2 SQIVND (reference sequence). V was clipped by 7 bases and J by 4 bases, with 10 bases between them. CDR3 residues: CASTTTAYGYTF. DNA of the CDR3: TGTGCCAGTACGACGACAGCCTATGGCTACACCTTC.

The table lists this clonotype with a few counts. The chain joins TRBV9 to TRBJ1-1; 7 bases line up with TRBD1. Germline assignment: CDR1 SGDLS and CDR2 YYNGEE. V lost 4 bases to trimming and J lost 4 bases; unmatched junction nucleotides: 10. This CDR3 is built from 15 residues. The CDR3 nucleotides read TGTGCCAGCAGCCCCGACAGGGCGGGTAGCACTGAAGCTTTCTTT. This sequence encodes CASSPDRAGSTEAFF.

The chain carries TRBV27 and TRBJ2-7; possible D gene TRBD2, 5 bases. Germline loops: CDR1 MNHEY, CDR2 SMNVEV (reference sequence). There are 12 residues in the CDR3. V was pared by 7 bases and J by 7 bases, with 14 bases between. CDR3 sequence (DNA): TGTGCCAGCAAATCGGGGTTTTGGGAGCAGTACTTC. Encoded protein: CASKSGFWEQYF.

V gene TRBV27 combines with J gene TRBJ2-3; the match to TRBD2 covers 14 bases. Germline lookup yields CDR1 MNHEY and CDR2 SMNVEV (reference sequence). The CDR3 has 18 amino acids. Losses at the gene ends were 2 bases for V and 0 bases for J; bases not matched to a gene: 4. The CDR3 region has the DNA TGTGCCAGCAGTTTAGGACTAGCGGGAGGACCAAGCACAGATACGCAGTATTTT. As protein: CASSLGLAGGPSTDTQYF.

The CDR3 nucleotides are TGCGCCAGCAGCCAAGACAGGGGGCCTTTTGAAAAACTGTTTTTT. Protein product: CASSQDRGPFEKLFF. The V call is TRBV4-1, the J call TRBJ1-4, with 8 bases identical to TRBD1. There are 15 residues in the CDR3. Germline V gene data show CDR1 as MGHRA and CDR2 as YSYEKL. Trimming took 0 bases from V and 7 from J; bases not matched to a gene: 4.

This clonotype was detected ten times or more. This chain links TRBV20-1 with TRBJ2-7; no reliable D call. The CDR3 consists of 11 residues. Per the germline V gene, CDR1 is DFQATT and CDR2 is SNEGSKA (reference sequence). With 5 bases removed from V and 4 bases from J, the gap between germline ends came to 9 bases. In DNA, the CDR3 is TGCAGTGCTCGGATAGGGTACGAGCAGTACTTC. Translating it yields CSARIGYEQYF.

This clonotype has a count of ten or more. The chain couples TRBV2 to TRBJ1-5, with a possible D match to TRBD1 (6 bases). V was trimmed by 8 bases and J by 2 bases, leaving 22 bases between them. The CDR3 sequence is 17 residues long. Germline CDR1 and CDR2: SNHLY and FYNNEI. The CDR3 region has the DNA TGTGCCAGCGAGGGCACAGGGCGGGAGATAGGCAATCAGCCCCAGCATTTT. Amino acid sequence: CASEGTGREIGNQPQHF.

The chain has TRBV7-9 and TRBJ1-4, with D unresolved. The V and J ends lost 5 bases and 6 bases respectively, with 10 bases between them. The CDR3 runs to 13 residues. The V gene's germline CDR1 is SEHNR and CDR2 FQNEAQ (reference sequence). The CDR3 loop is CASSLTTDEKLFF. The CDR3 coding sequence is TGTGCCAGCAGCCTAACCACGGATGAAAAACTGTTTTTT.

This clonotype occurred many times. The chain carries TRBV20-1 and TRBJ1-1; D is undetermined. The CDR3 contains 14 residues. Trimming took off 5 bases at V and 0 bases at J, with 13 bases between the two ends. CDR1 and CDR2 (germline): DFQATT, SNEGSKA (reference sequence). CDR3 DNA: TGCAGTGCTCTACATCGTATCATGAACACTGAAGCTTTCTTT. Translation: CSALHRIMNTEAFF.

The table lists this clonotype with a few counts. In DNA, the CDR3 is TGTGCCAGCAGGGACACCTCGAACACCGGGGAGCTGTTTTTT. Translation: CASRDTSNTGELFF. The genes are TRBV28 and TRBJ2-2; weak D call: TRBD1 (5 bases). The V end was cut by 6 bases, the J end by 0 bases, with 8 bases between. In germline, CDR1 is MDHEN, CDR2 SYDVKM. The CDR3 contains 14 residues.

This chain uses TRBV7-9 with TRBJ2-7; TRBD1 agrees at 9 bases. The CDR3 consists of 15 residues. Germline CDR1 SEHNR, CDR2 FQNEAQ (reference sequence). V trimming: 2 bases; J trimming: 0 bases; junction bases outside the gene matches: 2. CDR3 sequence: CASSLWDRDSYEQYF. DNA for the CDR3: TGTGCCAGCAGCTTATGGGACAGGGACTCCTACGAGCAGTACTTC.

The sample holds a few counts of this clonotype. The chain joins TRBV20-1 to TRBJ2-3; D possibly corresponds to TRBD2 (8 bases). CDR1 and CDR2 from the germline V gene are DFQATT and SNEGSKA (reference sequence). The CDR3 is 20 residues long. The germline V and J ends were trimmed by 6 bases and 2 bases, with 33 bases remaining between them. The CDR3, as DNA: TGCAGTGCCCCAGCGGGGGCAGGGGGACAGCGAGTGAGGAACACAGATACGCAGTATTTT. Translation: CSAPAGAGGQRVRNTDTQYF.